A single sample gave rise to the 19 T cell receptor beta chains below, sequenced in a study of patients and donors after allogeneic stem cell transplantation. Using its own MiXCR run on the RT-PCR reads, TCRdb lists one record per CDR3 protein. The sample lists approximately 160,000 distinct CDR3 sequences, approximately 24% occurring once. Sequenced sample: blood, either unsorted or a sorted T cell fraction (not recorded which). All receptors derive from a human donor who was either an allogeneic HSCT recipient or a stem cell or donor lymphocyte infusion donor (not recorded which). It is not recorded whose cells these are; they may come from a transplant donor.

This clonotype was found many times. This sequence joins TRBV20-1 and TRBJ1-1; a weak D match, TRBD1 (6 bases). The ends were cut back, 5 bases at V and 0 bases at J, with 10 bases in the middle. This CDR3 spans 13 amino acids. The germline V gene encodes CDR1 DFQATT and CDR2 SNEGSKA (reference sequence). The CDR3, as DNA: TGCAGTGCTCACAGGGCCATGAACACTGAAGCTTTCTTT. This translates into CSAHRAMNTEAFF.

The chain is built from TRBV27 and TRBJ2-5, with TRBD2 matching 7 bases. The germline CDR1 and CDR2 sequences are MNHEY and SMNVEV (reference sequence). The junction had 12 bases not matched to a gene; V was cut back by 6 bases and J by 2 bases. This CDR3 is 16 amino acids long. The CDR3 sequence is CASSSRDYPQQETQYF. The DNA of the CDR3 is TGTGCCAGCAGCTCCCGGGACTACCCTCAGCAAGAGACCCAGTACTTC.

The sample holds a few counts of this clonotype. The J gene is TRBJ2-3, the V gene TRBV7-7, with D perhaps assigned TRBD1 or TRBD2 (5 bases each). This CDR3 has 14 residues. The ends were cut back, 0 bases at V and 1 base at J, with 5 bases in the middle. Germline V gene sequence: CDR1 SSHAT, CDR2 FNYEAQ (reference sequence). The CDR3 protein is CASSLAGGTDTQYF. In DNA form, the CDR3 reads TGTGCCAGCAGCTTAGCGGGGGGCACAGATACGCAGTATTTT.

This clonotype was seen a handful of times. The chain joins TRBV13 to TRBJ2-5, with D perhaps matching TRBD1 or TRBD2 (5 bases each). Between the trimmed V and J ends, which lost 1 base and 3 bases, there was a span of 12 bases. The CDR3 length is 15 residues. Germline lookup yields CDR1 PRHDT and CDR2 FYEKMQ (reference sequence). This CDR3 reads CASSLAPRGEETQYF. CDR3 nucleotides: TGTGCCAGCAGCTTAGCACCTAGAGGGGAAGAGACCCAGTACTTC.

The chain combines TRBV20-1 with TRBJ2-2; D is unclear. The CDR3 spans 13 residues. V was pared by 0 bases and J by 7 bases, with 9 bases between. CDR1 and CDR2 from the germline V gene are DFQATT and SNEGSKA (reference sequence). The CDR3: CSARDRFLGELFF. The CDR3 DNA is TGCAGTGCTAGAGACAGATTCCTCGGGGAGCTGTTTTTT.

V usage is TRBV5-1 and J usage is TRBJ1-2; D unresolved. The CDR3 contains 12 residues. V lost 2 bases and J lost 8, with 10 bases in between. Germline CDR1 SGHRS, CDR2 YFSETQ. CDR3 amino acids: CASSFEREGYTF. The CDR3 DNA is TGCGCCAGCAGCTTTGAGAGGGAGGGCTACACCTTC.

This clonotype was picked up a small number of times. The genes are TRBV20-1 and TRBJ1-2, with D maybe TRBD1 (6 bases). This CDR3 is built from 13 residues. Germline V CDR1 and CDR2: DFQATT, SNEGSKA (reference sequence). Trimming shortened V by 5 bases and J by 5 bases, and 15 bases separated the two germline ends. CDR3 nucleotide sequence: TGCAGTGCTGAAAGGACAGAGAAGTATGGCTACACCTTC. This translates into CSAERTEKYGYTF.

This clonotype occurred many times. V gene TRBV12-3 or TRBV12-4 combines with J gene TRBJ2-1; no clear D. The CDR3 contains 11 residues. Deletions cut 6 bases from V and 7 bases from J, with 7 bases between. For the CDR3, the DNA is TGTGCCAGCAGGGATAGTAATGAGCAGTTCTTC. It specifies CASRDSNEQFF.

The CDR3 loop reads CSARDLSLAGGTHTGELFF. CDR3 nucleotides: TGCAGTGCTAGAGACCTTTCTTTAGCGGGGGGGACCCACACCGGGGAGCTGTTTTTT. The rearrangement uses TRBV20-1 and TRBJ2-2; 11 bases are shared with TRBD2. Germline values: CDR1 DFQATT, CDR2 SNEGSKA (reference sequence). The CDR3 consists of 19 residues. The ends lost 0 bases at V and 3 bases at J; junction bases unmatched: 12.

This clonotype occurred many times. The chain employs TRBV2 and TRBJ1-1; tentative D call: TRBD1 (6 bases). The CDR3 consists of 12 residues. Trimming pared 6 bases from V and 4 bases from J, leaving 9 bases between. Germline CDR1 and CDR2: SNHLY and FYNNEI. This CDR3 is CASRGGGTEAFF. The CDR3 DNA sequence: TGTGCCAGCAGAGGGGGGGGCACTGAAGCTTTCTTT.

V gene TRBV20-1 combines with J gene TRBJ1-2; D possibly corresponds to TRBD1 (5 bases). V dropped 6 bases and J dropped 8 bases, with 22 bases sitting between them. From germline, CDR1 is DFQATT and CDR2 SNEGSKA (reference sequence). This CDR3 is 14 amino acids long. The CDR3 DNA reads TGCAGTGCAAGCCTCGGGACCGAGCTATTCGGCTACACCTTC. Translated: CSASLGTELFGYTF.

CDR3 bases: TGCGCCAGCAGCTACCGTTTCGCGGCGGGCTTCACAGATACGCAGTATTTT. It codes for CASSYRFAAGFTDTQYF. This chain links TRBV5-1 with TRBJ2-3, with D perhaps TRBD2 (5 bases). Germline values: CDR1 SGHRS, CDR2 YFSETQ. V was clipped by 3 bases and J by 2 bases, with 19 bases between them. The CDR3 loop spans 17 amino acids.

The CDR3 coding sequence is TGTGCCAGCAGCTCCGGGACAGGGAATGGCTACACCTTC. This translates into CASSSGTGNGYTF. The rearrangement uses TRBV5-4 and TRBJ1-2; 9 bases are shared with TRBD1. The CDR3 is 13 residues long. Trimming took 3 bases from V and 6 from J; bases not matched to a gene: 3. The germline CDR1 and CDR2 sequences are SGHNT and YYREEE (reference sequence).

The rearrangement uses TRBV5-1 and TRBJ2-7; D is unclear. The CDR3 has 13 residues. The germline V and J ends were trimmed by 4 bases and 2 bases, with 10 bases remaining between them. The germline V gene encodes CDR1 SGHRS and CDR2 YFSETQ. CDR3 residues: CASSTRLTYEQYF. As DNA, the CDR3 is TGCGCCAGCAGCACCCGGCTAACCTACGAGCAGTACTTC.

The V call is TRBV12-3 or TRBV12-4, the J call TRBJ2-3; a possible D gene is TRBD2 (5 bases). The CDR3 runs to 15 residues. Trimming cost V 6 bases and J 5 bases, with 18 bases left between them. Here the CDR3 reads CASSPAAAGVDTQYF. CDR3 sequence (DNA): TGTGCCAGCAGCCCCGCAGCGGCGGGTGTAGATACGCAGTATTTT.

This clonotype came up a few times. The J gene is TRBJ1-2, the V gene TRBV7-2; D remains unclear. This CDR3 has 14 residues. Trimming pared 1 base from V and 2 bases from J, leaving 8 bases between. CDR1 SGHTA and CDR2 FQGNSA come from the germline V gene. The CDR3 DNA is TGTGCCAGCAGCTTAGTATCCCTAAACTATGGCTACACCTTC. Residues: CASSLVSLNYGYTF. The entire variable domain, with the rest obtained from reference TRBV7-2 and TRBJ1-2, is as follows: GAGVSQSPSNKVTEKGKDVELRCDPISGHTALYWYRQSLGQGLEFLIYFQGNSAPDKSGLPSDRFSAERTGGSVSTLTIQRTQQEDSAVYLCASSLVSLNYGYTFGSGTRLTVV.

The V gene is TRBV20-1, the J gene TRBJ1-2; perhaps TRBD1 as D (5 bases). Germline loops: CDR1 DFQATT, CDR2 SNEGSKA (reference sequence). V was pared by 3 bases and J by 4 bases, with 9 bases between. The CDR3 has 12 residues. CDR3 sequence reads: CSARGTSYGYTF. The DNA for the CDR3 is TGCAGTGCTAGGGGGACGAGCTATGGCTACACCTTC.

In this sample, this clonotype turned up a few times. The chain has TRBV7-9 and TRBJ1-1; D is possibly TRBD1 (6 bases). The V end was cut by 4 bases, the J end by 1 base, with 19 bases between. This CDR3 is built from 17 residues. Germline values: CDR1 SEHNR, CDR2 FQNEAQ (reference sequence). The CDR3 spells CASSSHSYTGWNTEAFF. In nucleotides, the CDR3 is TGTGCCAGCAGCTCACACTCGTATACAGGGTGGAACACTGAAGCTTTCTTT.

This rearrangement joins TRBV29-1 to TRBJ2-7, with 8 bases lining up with TRBD2. V shed 7 bases and J 9 bases; nucleotides not matched to a gene: 11. The V gene's germline CDR1 is SQVTM and CDR2 ANQGSEA. The CDR3 has 12 amino acids. The CDR3 nucleotides are TGCAGCGGGCGAAGCGGCGCGGGAGGGCAGTACTTC. Encoded protein: CSGRSGAGGQYF.